This T cell receptor (beta chain) was recovered during a study of blood T cell dynamics during melanoma immunotherapy. Study context: Standard first-line treatment here was pembrolizumab or nivolumab plus ipilimumab in metastatic melanoma. General study results and limits: At W3, later disease-control patients showed bifurcated PBMC repertoire changes, unlike progressors.

Notes on this clone: The target antigen is unknown.

Germline CDR1 is SGHRS and CDR2 is YFSETQ. The CDR3 contains 13 residues. The V and J ends lost 4 bases and 2 bases respectively, with 9 bases between them. Clones were read by immunoSEQ multiplex PCR, and TCRdb kept only the in-frame ones, dropping some. Of about 7,600 clones in the sample, over 65% were seen once. Time point specified: week 3, after first cycle of checkpoint inhibitor. Blood was drawn before treatment and at week 3 after checkpoint blockade. Response was assessed by RECIST 1.1 at 12 weeks, except a couple of rapid progressors. The V and J genes are TRBV5-1 and TRBJ1-1, with a tentative D call TRBD1 (6 bases). The material sequenced was blood, taken from a patient treated with checkpoint blockade. The sequence was obtained from a human donor with melanoma. In nucleotides, the CDR3 is TGCGCCAGCAGCCAGGGGTCTAACACTGAAGCTTTCTTT. Its protein product is CASSQGSNTEAFF.